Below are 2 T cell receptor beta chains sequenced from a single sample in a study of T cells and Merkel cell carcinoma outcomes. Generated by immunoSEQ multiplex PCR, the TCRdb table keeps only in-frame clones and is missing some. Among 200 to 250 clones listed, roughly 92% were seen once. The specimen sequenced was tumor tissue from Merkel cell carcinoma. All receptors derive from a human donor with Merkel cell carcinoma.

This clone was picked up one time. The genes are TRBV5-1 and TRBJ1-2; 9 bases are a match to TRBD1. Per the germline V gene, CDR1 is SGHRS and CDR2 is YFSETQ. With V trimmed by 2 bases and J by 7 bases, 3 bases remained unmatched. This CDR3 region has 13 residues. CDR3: CASSFYRGLGYTF. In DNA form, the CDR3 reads TGCGCCAGCAGCTTCTACAGGGGGCTTGGCTACACCTTC.

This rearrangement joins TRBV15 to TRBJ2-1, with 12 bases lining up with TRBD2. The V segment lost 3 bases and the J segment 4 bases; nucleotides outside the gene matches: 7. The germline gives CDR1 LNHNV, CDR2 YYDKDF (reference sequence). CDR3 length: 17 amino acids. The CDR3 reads CATSSSEGLAGYNEQFF. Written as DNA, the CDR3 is TGTGCCACCAGCAGCAGCGAGGGACTAGCGGGTTACAATGAGCAGTTCTTC. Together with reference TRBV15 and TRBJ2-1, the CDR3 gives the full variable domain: DAMVIQNPRYQVTQFGKPVTLSCSQTLNHNVMYWYQQKSSQAPKLLFHYYDKDFNNEADTPDNFQSRRPNTSFCFLDIRSPGLGDTAMYLCATSSSEGLAGYNEQFFGPGTRLTVL.